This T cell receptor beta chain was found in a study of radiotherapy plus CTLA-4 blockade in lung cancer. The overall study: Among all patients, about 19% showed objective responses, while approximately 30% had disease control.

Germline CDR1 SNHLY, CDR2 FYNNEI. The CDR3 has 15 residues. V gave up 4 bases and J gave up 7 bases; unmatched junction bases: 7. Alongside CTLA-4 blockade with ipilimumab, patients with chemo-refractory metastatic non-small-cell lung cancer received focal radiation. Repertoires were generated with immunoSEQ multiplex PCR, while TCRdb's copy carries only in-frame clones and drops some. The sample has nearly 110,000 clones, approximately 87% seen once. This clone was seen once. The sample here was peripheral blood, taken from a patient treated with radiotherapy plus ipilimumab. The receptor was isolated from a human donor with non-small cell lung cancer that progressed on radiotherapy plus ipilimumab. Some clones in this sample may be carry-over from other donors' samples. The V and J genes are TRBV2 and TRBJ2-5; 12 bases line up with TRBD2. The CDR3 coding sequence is TGTGCCAGCAGTGTGGCTAGCGGGGGGGCCGGGACCCAGTACTTC. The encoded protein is CASSVASGGAGTQYF.